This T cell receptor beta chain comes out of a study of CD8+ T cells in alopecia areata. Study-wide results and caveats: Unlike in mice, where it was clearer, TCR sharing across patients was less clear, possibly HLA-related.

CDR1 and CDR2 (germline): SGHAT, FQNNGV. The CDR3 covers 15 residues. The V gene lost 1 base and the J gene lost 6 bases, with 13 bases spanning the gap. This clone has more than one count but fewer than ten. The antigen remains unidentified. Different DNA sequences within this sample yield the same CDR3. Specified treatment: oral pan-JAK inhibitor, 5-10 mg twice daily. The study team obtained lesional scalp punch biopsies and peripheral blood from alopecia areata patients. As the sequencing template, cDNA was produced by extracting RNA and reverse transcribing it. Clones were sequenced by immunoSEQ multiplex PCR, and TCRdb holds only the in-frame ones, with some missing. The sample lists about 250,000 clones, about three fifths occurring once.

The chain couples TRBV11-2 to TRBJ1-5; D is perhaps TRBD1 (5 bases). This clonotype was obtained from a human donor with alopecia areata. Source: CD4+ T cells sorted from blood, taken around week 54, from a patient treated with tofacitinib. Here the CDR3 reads CASSLASGGGQPQHF. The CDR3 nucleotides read TGTGCCAGCAGCTTAGCTTCCGGGGGGGGTCAGCCCCAGCATTTT.